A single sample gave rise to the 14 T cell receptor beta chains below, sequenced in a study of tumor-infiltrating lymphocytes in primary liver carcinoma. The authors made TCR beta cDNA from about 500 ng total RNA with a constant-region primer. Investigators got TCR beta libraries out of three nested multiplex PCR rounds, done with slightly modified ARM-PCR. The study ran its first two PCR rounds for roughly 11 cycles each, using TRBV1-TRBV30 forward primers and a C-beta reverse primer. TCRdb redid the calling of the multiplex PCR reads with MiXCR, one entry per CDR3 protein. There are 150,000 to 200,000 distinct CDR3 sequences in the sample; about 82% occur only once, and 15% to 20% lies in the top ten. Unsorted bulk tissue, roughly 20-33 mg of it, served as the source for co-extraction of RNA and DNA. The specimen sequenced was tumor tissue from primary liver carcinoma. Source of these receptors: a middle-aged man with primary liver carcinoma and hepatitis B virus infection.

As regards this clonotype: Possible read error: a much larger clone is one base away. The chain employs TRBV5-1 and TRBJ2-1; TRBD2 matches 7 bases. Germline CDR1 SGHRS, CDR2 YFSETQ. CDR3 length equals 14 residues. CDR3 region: CASMRETSYNEQLF. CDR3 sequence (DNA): TGCGCCAGCATGCGGGAGACCTCCTACAATGAGCAGCTCTTC.

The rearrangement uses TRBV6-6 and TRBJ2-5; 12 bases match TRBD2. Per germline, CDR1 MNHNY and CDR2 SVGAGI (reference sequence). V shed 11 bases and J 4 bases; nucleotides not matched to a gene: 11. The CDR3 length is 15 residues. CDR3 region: CAGIALAGGVETQYF. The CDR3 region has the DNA TGTGCCGGCATCGCACTAGCGGGAGGTGTAGAGACCCAGTACTTC.

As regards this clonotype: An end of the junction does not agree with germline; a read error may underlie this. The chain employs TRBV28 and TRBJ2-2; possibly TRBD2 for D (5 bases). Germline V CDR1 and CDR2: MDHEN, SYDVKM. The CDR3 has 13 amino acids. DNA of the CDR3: TGTGCCAGCGAGAAAGGGAGAGCCGGGGAGCTGTCTTTT. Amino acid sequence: CASEKGRAGELSF.

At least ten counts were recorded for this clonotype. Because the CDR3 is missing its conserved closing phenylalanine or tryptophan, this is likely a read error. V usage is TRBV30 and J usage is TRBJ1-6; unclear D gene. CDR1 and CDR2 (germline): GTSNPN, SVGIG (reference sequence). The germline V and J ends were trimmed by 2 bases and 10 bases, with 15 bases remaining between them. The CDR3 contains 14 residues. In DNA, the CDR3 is TGTGCCTGGAGTCTGACGAGACCCGGGTCACCCCTCCACCTT. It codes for CAWSLTRPGSPLHL.

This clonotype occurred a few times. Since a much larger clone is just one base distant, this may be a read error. The CDR3 is CVSSLGLAGGNEQFF. The CDR3 DNA is TGTGTCAGCAGCTTGGGACTAGCGGGAGGGAATGAGCAGTTCTTC. The chain carries TRBV5-4 and TRBJ2-1, with 16 bases matching TRBD2. From germline, CDR1 is SGHNT and CDR2 YYREEE (reference sequence). This CDR3 contains 15 residues.

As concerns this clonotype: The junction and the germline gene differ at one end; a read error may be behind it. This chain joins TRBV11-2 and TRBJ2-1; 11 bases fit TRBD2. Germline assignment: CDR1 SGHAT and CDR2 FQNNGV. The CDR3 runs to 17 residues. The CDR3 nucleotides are TGTGCCAGCAGCCCACGACCACTAGCGGGAGATGGTGATGAGCAGTTCTTT. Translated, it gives CASSPRPLAGDGDEQFF.

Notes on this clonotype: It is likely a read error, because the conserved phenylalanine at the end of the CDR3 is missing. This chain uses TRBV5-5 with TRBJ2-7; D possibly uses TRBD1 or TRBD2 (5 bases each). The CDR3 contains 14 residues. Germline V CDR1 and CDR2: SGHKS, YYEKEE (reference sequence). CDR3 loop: CTSSLEGTKYEQYL. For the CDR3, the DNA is TGTACCAGCAGCTTGGAAGGGACCAAGTACGAGCAGTACTTA.

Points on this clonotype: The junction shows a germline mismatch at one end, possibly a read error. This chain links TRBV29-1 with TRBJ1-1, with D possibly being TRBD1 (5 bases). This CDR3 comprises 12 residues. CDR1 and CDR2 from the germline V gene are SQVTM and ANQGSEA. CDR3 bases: TGCATCGTTGCCCGGGGGGACGCTGAAGCTTTCTTT. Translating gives CIVARGDAEAFF.

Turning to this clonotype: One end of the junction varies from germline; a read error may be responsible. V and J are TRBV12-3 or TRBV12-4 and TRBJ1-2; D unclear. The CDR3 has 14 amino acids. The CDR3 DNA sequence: TGTGCCAGTAGTTGGCGGGTAGCTAACTATGGCTACACCTTC. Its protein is CASSWRVANYGYTF.

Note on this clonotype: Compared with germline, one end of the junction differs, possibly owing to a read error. The CDR3: CAISQDAYSEYNEQFF. CDR3 coding DNA: TGTGCCATCAGCCAAGATGCCTACTCAGAATACAATGAGCAGTTCTTC. The V and J genes are TRBV4-3 and TRBJ2-1, with D unresolved. The CDR3 has 16 residues. CDR1 LGHNA and CDR2 YSLEER come from the germline V gene.

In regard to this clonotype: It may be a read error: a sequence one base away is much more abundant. CDR3 sequence (DNA): TGCGCCAGCAGCTCTATGAATAGCGGGCCGGGCTACGAGCAGTACTTC. Its translation: CASSSMNSGPGYEQYF. This chain connects TRBV5-1 to TRBJ2-7; 7 bases map to TRBD2. The CDR3 is made up of 16 amino acids. The germline V gene encodes CDR1 SGHRS and CDR2 YFSETQ. V shed 3 bases, J shed 3 bases, and the junction held 12 bases outside the gene matches.

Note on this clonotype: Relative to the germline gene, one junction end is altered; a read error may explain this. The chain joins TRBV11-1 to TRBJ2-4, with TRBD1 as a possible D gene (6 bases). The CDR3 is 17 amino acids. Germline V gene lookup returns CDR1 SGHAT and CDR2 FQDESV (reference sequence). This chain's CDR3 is CTSSFPGANGTKNIQYF. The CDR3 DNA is TGTACCAGCAGCTTTCCCGGGGCTAACGGGACAAAAAACATTCAGTACTTC.

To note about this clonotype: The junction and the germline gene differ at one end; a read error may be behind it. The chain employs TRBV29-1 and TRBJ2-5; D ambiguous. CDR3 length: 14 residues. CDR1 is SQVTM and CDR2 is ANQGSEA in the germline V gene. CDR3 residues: CSVEGSDVAETQYF. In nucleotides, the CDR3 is TGCAGCGTAGAAGGGTCCGACGTGGCCGAGACCCAGTACTTC.

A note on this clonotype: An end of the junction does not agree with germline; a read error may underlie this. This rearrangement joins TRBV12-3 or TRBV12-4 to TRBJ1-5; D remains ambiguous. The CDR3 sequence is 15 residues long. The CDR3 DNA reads TGTGTCAGCAGCCCCGCAGCGCGGACTAACCAGCCCCAGCATTTT. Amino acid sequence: CVSSPAARTNQPQHF.